This note documents a single T cell receptor beta chain sequence. Its antigen is not known. This specimen belongs to a study of T cells in localized non-small cell lung cancer. Whole-study results and caveats: Uninvolved adjacent lung had higher T cell clonality than tumor and all other tissues. A median of around 60 clones ranked among the top 100 in tumor appeared in adjacent lung. Only one tumor region went through sequencing, so heterogeneity may still be there. With higher T cell density in blood came longer overall survival.

Libraries were prepared by immunoSEQ multiplex PCR; TCRdb keeps only in-frame clonotypes and omits some of them. The sample includes 70,000 to 100,000 clones, over 75% seen only once; the top ten take less than 9.5%. The sequence came from an older female donor with stage I lung adenocarcinoma. The sequences come from peripheral blood, collected before any cancer treatment.

The CDR3 region has the DNA TGTGCCAGCAGTTTAGAGGCGAGCGCTACGCAGTATTTT. Protein: CASSLEASATQYF. This sequence joins TRBV27 and TRBJ2-3, with D hard to call. The germline CDR1 and CDR2 sequences are MNHEY and SMNVEV (reference sequence). CDR3 length: 13 residues. Trimming stripped 2 bases from V and 8 bases from J, with 11 bases between.